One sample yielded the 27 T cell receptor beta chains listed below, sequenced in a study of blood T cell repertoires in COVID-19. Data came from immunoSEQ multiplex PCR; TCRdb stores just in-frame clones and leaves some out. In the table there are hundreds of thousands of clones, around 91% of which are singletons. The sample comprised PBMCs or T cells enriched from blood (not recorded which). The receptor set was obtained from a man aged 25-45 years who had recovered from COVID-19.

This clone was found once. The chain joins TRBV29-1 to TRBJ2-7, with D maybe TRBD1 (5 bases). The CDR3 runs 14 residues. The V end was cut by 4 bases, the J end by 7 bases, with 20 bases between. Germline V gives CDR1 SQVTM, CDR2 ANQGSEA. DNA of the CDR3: TGCAGCGTTGGAAGGGGCGGCAGTCCCGGGGAGCAGTACTTC. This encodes CSVGRGGSPGEQYF.

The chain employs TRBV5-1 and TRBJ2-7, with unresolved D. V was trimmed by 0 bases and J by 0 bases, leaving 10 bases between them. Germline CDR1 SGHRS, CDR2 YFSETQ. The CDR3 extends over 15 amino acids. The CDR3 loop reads CASSLGSTLSYEQYF. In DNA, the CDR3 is TGCGCCAGCAGCTTGGGCAGTACCCTCTCCTACGAGCAGTACTTC.

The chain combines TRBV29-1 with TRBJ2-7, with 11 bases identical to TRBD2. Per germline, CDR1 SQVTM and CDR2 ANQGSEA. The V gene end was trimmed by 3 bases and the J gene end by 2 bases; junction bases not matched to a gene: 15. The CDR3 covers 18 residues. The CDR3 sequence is CSVEGLTSGSSSPYEQYF. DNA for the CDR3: TGCAGCGTTGAGGGCCTTACTAGCGGGAGTTCCAGCCCCTACGAGCAGTACTTC.

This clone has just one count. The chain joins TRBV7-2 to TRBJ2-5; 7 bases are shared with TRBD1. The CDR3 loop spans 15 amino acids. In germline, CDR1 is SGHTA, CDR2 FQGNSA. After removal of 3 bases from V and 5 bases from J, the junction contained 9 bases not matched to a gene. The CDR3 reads CASSLRGLYAETQYF. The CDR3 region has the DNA TGTGCCAGCAGCTTGAGGGGGCTGTATGCGGAGACCCAGTACTTC.

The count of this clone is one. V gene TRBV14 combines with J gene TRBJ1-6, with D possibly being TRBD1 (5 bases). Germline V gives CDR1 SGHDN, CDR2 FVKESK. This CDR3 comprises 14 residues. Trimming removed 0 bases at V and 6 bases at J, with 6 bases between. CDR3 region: CASSQETANSPLHF. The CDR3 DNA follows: TGTGCCAGCAGCCAAGAGACAGCTAATTCACCCCTCCACTTT.

The CDR3 DNA is TGTGCCAAGGTACAGGGGGAGGGTTCACCCCTCCACTTT. Residues: CAKVQGEGSPLHF. V usage is TRBV6-5 and J usage is TRBJ1-6; 8 nucleotides align to TRBD1. CDR1 MNHEY and CDR2 SVGAGI come from the germline V gene. After removal of 10 bases from V and 9 bases from J, the junction contained 8 bases not matched to a gene. The CDR3 runs 13 residues.

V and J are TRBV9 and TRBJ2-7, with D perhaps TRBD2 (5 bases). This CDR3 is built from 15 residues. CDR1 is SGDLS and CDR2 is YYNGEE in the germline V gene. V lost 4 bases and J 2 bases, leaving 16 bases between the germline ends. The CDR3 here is CASSPLRSATYEQYF. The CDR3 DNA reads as TGTGCCAGCAGCCCTCTTCGTAGCGCTACCTACGAGCAGTACTTC.

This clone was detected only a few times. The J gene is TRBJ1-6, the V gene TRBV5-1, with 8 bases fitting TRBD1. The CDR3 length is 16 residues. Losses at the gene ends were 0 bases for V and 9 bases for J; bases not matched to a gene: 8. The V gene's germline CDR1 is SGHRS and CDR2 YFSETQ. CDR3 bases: TGCGCCAGCAGCTTGGAAACAGGGGGGACTATTTCACCCCTCCACTTT. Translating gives CASSLETGGTISPLHF.

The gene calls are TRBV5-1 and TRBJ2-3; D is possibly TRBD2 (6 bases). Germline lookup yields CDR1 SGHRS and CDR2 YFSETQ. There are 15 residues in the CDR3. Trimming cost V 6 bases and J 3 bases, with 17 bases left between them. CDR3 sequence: CASTRGGSETDTQYF. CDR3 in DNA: TGCGCCAGCACCCGAGGAGGGAGCGAGACAGATACGCAGTATTTT.

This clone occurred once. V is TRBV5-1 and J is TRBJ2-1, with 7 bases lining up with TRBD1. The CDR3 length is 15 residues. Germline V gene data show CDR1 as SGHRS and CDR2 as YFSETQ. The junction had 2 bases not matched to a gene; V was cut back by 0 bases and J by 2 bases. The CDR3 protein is CASSLGTGPYNEQFF. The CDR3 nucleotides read TGCGCCAGCAGCTTGGGGACAGGCCCCTACAATGAGCAGTTCTTC.

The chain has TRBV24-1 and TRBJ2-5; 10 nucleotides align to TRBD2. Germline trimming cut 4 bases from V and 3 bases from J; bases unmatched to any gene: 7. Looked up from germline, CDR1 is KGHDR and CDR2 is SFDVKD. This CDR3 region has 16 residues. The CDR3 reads CATSEISSGREETQYF. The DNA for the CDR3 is TGTGCCACCAGTGAAATTTCTAGCGGGAGAGAAGAGACCCAGTACTTC.

The CDR3 here is CASQNAGPGNTQYF. The CDR3, as DNA: TGTGCCAGCCAGAATGCGGGGCCCGGGAATACGCAGTATTTT. This chain joins TRBV7-3 and TRBJ2-3; possibly TRBD2 for D (6 bases). V lost 8 bases and J lost 7, with 19 bases in between. This CDR3 is built from 14 residues. Germline CDR1 SGHTA, CDR2 FQGTGA.

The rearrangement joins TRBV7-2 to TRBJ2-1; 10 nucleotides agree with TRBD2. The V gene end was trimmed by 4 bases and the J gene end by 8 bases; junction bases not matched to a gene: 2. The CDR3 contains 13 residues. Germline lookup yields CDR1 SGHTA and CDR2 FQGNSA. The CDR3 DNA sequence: TGTGCCAGCAGCTCACTAGCGGGATATGAGCAGTTCTTC. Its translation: CASSSLAGYEQFF.

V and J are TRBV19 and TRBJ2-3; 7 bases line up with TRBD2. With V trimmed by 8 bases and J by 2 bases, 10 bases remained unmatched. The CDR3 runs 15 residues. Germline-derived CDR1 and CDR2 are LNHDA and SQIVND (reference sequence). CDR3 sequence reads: CASGQREGYTDTQYF. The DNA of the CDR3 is TGTGCCAGTGGGCAAAGGGAGGGTTACACAGATACGCAGTATTTT.

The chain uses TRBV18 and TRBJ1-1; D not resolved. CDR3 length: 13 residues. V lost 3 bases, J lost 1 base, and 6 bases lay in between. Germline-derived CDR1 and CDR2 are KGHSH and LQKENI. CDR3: CASSPQANTEAFF. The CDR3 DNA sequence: TGTGCCAGCTCACCCCAGGCGAACACTGAAGCTTTCTTT. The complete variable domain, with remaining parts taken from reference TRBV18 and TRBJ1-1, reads NAGVMQNPRHLVRRRGQEARLRCSPMKGHSHVYWYRQLPEEGLKFMVYLQKENIIDESGMPKERFSAEFPKEGPSILRIQQVVRGDSAAYFCASSPQANTEAFFGQGTRLTVV.

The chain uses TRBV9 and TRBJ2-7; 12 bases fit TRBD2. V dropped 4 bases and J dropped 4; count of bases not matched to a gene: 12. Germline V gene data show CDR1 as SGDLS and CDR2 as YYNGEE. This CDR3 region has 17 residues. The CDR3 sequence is CASSPRLAGAFFYEQYF. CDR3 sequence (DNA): TGTGCCAGCAGCCCCAGACTAGCGGGAGCCTTCTTTTACGAGCAGTACTTC.

CDR3 in DNA: TGTGCCAGCAGCGTAGAAGCAGGGGTGGGTGAAAAACTGTTTTTT. This codes for CASSVEAGVGEKLFF. This chain links TRBV9 with TRBJ1-4; TRBD1 might be the D (6 bases). Deletions cut 0 bases from V and 7 bases from J, with 13 bases between. The CDR3 contains 15 residues. CDR1 is SGDLS, CDR2 YYNGEE, per germline.

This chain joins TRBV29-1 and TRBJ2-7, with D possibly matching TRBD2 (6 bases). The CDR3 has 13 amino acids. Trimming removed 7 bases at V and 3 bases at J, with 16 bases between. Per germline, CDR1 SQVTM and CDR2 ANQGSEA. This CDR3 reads CSAGGSGDYEQYF. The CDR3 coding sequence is TGCAGCGCCGGAGGTAGCGGTGACTACGAGCAGTACTTC.

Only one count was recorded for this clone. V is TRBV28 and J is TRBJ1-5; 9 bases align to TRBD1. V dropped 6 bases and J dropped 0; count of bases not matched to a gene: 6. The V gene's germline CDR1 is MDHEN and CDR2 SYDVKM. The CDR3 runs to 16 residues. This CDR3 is CASRRQGVSSNQPQHF. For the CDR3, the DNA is TGTGCCAGCAGGCGACAGGGGGTAAGTAGCAATCAGCCCCAGCATTTT. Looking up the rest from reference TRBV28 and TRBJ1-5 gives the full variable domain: DVKVTQSSRYLVKRTGEKVFLECVQDMDHENMFWYRQDPGLGLRLIYFSYDVKMKEKGDIPEGYSVSREKKERFSLILESASTNQTSMYLCASRRQGVSSNQPQHFGDGTRLSIL.

The CDR3 spells CAISDQTNSYEQYF. DNA of the CDR3: TGTGCCATCAGTGACCAGACAAACTCCTACGAGCAGTACTTC. This sequence joins TRBV10-3 and TRBJ2-7; D is ambiguous. V was pared by 3 bases and J by 0 bases, with 9 bases between. Per the germline V gene, CDR1 is ENHRY and CDR2 is SYGVKD. This CDR3 contains 14 residues.

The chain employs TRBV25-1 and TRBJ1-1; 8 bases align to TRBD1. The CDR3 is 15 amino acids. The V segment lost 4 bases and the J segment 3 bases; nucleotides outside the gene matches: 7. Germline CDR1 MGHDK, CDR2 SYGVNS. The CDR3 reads CASSGDQGAHTEAFF. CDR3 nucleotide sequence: TGTGCCAGCAGTGGAGACCAGGGGGCCCACACTGAAGCTTTCTTT.

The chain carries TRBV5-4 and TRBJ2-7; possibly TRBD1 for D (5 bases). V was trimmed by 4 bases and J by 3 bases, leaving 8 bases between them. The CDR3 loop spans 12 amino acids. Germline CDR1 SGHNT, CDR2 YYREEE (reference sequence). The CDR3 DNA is TGTGCCAGCAGCATGACAGACTACGAGCAGTACTTC. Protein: CASSMTDYEQYF. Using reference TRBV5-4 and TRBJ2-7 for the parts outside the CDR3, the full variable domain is ETGVTQSPTHLIKTRGQQVTLRCSSQSGHNTVSWYQQALGQGPQFIFQYYREEENGRGNFPPRFSGLQFPNYSSELNVNALELDDSALYLCASSMTDYEQYFGPGTRLTVT.

Written as DNA, the CDR3 is TGTGCCAGCAGCTCTTGGACAGTGGACTATGGCTACACCTTC. Its translation: CASSSWTVDYGYTF. V gene TRBV7-9 combines with J gene TRBJ1-2, with a tentative D call TRBD1 (6 bases). The V gene lost 4 bases and the J gene lost 3 bases, with 12 bases spanning the gap. The CDR3 runs to 14 residues. Germline V gene sequence: CDR1 SEHNR, CDR2 FQNEAQ (reference sequence).

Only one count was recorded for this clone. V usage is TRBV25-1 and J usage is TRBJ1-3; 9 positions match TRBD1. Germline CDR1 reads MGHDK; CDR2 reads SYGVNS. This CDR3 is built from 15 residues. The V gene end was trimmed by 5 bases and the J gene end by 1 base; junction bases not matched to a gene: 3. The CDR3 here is CASSQGTGSGNTIYF. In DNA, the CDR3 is TGTGCCAGCAGTCAGGGGACAGGGTCTGGAAACACCATATATTTT. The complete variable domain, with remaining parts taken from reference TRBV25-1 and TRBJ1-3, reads EADIYQTPRYLVIGTGKKITLECSQTMGHDKMYWYQQDPGMELHLIHYSYGVNSTEKGDLSSESTVSRIRTEHFPLTLESARPSHTSQYLCASSQGTGSGNTIYFGEGSWLTVV.

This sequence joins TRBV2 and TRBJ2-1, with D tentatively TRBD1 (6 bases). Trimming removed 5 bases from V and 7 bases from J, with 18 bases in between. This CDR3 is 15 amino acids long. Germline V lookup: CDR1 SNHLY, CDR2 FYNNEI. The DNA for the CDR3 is TGTGCCAGCAGTCCCTTCTCGGCCAGGGGAAATGAGCAGTTCTTC. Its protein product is CASSPFSARGNEQFF.

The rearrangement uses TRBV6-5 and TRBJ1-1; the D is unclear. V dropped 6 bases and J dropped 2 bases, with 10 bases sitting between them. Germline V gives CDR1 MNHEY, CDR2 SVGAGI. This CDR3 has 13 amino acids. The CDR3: CASRPQINTEAFF. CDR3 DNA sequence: TGTGCCAGCAGGCCACAGATTAACACTGAAGCTTTCTTT.

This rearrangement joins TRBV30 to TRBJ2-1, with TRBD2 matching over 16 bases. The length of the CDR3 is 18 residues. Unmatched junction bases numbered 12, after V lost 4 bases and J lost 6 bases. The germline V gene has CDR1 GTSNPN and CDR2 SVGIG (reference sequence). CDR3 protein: CAWTSKGLAGGPSNEQFF. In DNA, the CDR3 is TGTGCCTGGACTTCCAAGGGACTAGCGGGAGGGCCTTCCAATGAGCAGTTCTTC.